A selection of T cell receptor beta chains follows, all from one sample in a study of tumor-infiltrating lymphocytes in primary liver carcinoma. Using its own MiXCR run on the multiplex PCR reads, TCRdb lists one record per CDR3 protein. Of around 60,000 distinct CDR3 sequences in the sample, about two thirds were seen once. Sequencing used liver tumor tissue from sampling region 4. All receptors derive from a man in his forties or fifties with primary liver carcinoma and hepatitis B virus infection. The CDR3 runs from the conserved cysteine through the conserved F or W. Each record gives: J gene, V gene, D gene, clone size, CDR3 protein, CDR3 DNA. The D gene is left open where the match is weak. Only some rows state a clone size, as once, few, many or a class for expanded clones.

TRBJ2-3 TRBV24-1 TRBD2 . CATGQATSGLRDTQYF TGTGCCACCGGTCAGGCGACTAGCGGGCTCCGAGATACGCAGTATTTT
TRBJ2-2 TRBV29-1 . . CSAEEGRFTGELFF TGCAGCGCCGAAGAGGGAAGGTTCACCGGGGAACTGTTTTTT
TRBJ2-5 TRBV5-6 TRBD2 few CASSLVASGRETQYF TGTGCCAGCAGCTTGGTTGCTAGCGGGAGGGAGACCCAGTACTTC
TRBJ2-5 TRBV12-3/TRBV12-4 TRBD2 . CTSTKGLAGGETQYF TGTACCAGTACCAAAGGACTAGCGGGTGGAGAGACCCAGTACTTC
TRBJ2-1 TRBV6-6 . . CASTAQTDERFF TGTGCCAGCACCGCGCAGACCGATGAGCGATTCTTC
TRBJ2-5 TRBV6-5 . . CASSYSSIGGTQETQYF TGTGCAAGCAGTTACTCGAGTATTGGCGGGACCCAAGAGACCCAGTACTTC
TRBJ2-6 TRBV12-3/TRBV12-4 . once CASGDRGSGANVLTF TGTGCCAGCGGGGATAGGGGCTCTGGGGCCAACGTCCTGACTTTC
TRBJ2-3 TRBV19 . . CASSIQGTADTQYF TGTGCCAGTAGTATTCAGGGTACGGCAGATACGCAGTATTTT
TRBJ2-3 TRBV12-3/TRBV12-4 . . CASSYRRGSLITDTQYF TGTGCCAGTAGTTATCGCCGGGGCAGTTTAATTACAGATACGCAGTATTTT
TRBJ1-5 TRBV5-1 . many CASSPGHREDQPQHF TGCGCCAGCAGCCCAGGGCACAGGGAGGATCAGCCCCAGCATTTT
TRBJ2-7 TRBV6-2/TRBV6-3 . . CASKRIYEQYF TGTGCCAGCAAGAGGATCTACGAGCAGTACTTC
TRBJ2-7 TRBV11-2 TRBD1 . CSSSPPGTGAEQYF TGTTCCAGCAGTCCTCCCGGGACAGGGGCCGAACAGTACTTC
TRBJ2-3 TRBV14 . many CASSLSRSDTQYF TGTGCCAGCAGCCTAAGCAGGTCAGATACGCAGTATTTT
TRBJ2-2 TRBV11-2 . . CDSGFAGSNTGELFF TGTGATAGCGGCTTTGCGGGATCGAACACCGGGGAGCTGTTTTTT
TRBJ2-7 TRBV6-1 TRBD2 . CASRERLAGVGQYF TGTGCCAGCAGGGAAAGACTAGCGGGAGTGGGGCAGTACTTC
TRBJ1-1 TRBV5-1 . . CASSLAGIVNTEAFF TGCGCCAGCAGCTTGGCCGGGATAGTGAACACCGAAGCTTTCTTT
TRBJ1-1 TRBV12-3/TRBV12-4 . . CAGSFSGAVEALF TGTGCCGGCAGTTTTTCAGGGGCCGTTGAAGCTCTCTTT
TRBJ2-3 TRBV6-9 . . CAISPIEGGVTDTQYF TGTGCCATCAGTCCCATCGAGGGTGGAGTCACAGATACACAGTATTTT
TRBJ2-2 TRBV10-3 . . CVIWGREGGNTGELFF TGTGTCATCTGGGGGAGAGAAGGTGGGAACACCGGGGAGCTGTTTTTT
TRBJ1-2 TRBV5-4 . . CASSEGPGLKHYGYTF TGTGCCAGCAGCGAAGGACCAGGGTTAAAGCACTATGGGTACACCTTC
TRBJ2-3 TRBV6-5 TRBD2 . CASHPGLAGTNMQYF TGTGCCAGCCACCCAGGACTAGCGGGAACAAATATGCAGTATTTT
TRBJ2-5 TRBV11-2 TRBD2 few CASSLGLAGNQETQYF TGTGCCAGCAGCTTAGGACTAGCGGGAAACCAAGAGACCCAGTACTTC
TRBJ1-5 TRBV9 TRBD1 . CASSGGTGGSNQPQHF TGTGCCAGCAGCGGAGGGACAGGGGGCAGCAATCAGCCCCAGCATTTT
TRBJ2-5 TRBV11-2 TRBD2 . CVSNLTPGGGRETQCF TGTGTCAGCAACCTAACTCCTGGCGGGGGGAGAGAGACCCAGTGCTTC
TRBJ2-7 TRBV7-9 TRBD2 . CANSWASGRGLGEQYF TGTGCCAACAGCTGGGCCAGCGGGAGAGGGTTGGGCGAGCAGTACTTC
TRBJ2-7 TRBV15 . . CATSREDNHLYEQYF TGTGCCACCAGCAGAGAGGACAATCACCTTTACGAGCAGTACTTC
TRBJ1-2 TRBV5-4 . . CASSGARDTYGYTF TGTGCCAGCAGCGGTGCAAGGGATACCTATGGCTACACCTTC
TRBJ2-7 TRBV5-6 . . CASSLATKFWQYF TGTGCCAGCAGCTTGGCAACCAAGTTTTGGCAGTACTTC
TRBJ1-1 TRBV28 . . CATLNMENTEAFF TGTGCCACCCTGAACATGGAAAACACTGAAGCTTTCTTT
TRBJ1-6 TRBV11-2 . once CAGNLDPGANSPLHF TGTGCCGGCAACTTAGACCCGGGGGCCAATTCACCCCTCCACTTT
TRBJ1-3 TRBV29-1 TRBD1 . CSAKQGGNTICF TGCAGCGCCAAACAGGGGGGAAACACCATATGTTTT
TRBJ2-1 TRBV10-3 . . CAISDSGQEQFF TGTGCCATCAGTGATTCGGGACAAGAGCAGTTCTTT
TRBJ1-5 TRBV6-1 . . CASVRGTGPQHF TGTGCCAGCGTGAGGGGAACGGGGCCCCAGCATTTT
TRBJ1-5 TRBV12-3/TRBV12-4 . . CASSPGRNQPQHF TGTGCCAGCAGTCCAGGAAGAAATCAGCCCCAGCATTTT
TRBJ2-2 TRBV11-2 . . CAGSLALVGVNTGELFF TGTGCCGGCAGCTTAGCATTAGTAGGGGTGAATACCGGGGAGCTGTTTTTT
TRBJ2-2 TRBV30 . few CAWSVNTGKLFF TGTGCCTGGAGTGTAAACACCGGGAAGCTGTTTTTT
TRBJ1-5 TRBV6-2/TRBV6-3 . . CATTIDNNSNQPQHF TGTGCCACCACCATCGACAACAATAGCAATCAGCCCCAGCATTTT
TRBJ1-5 TRBV6-6 . . CAGSRDNNQPQHF TGTGCCGGCAGTAGGGACAACAATCAACCCCAGCATTTT
TRBJ1-5 TRBV6-6 . . CASSESNSNQLQHF TGTGCCAGCAGTGAGAGTAATAGCAATCAACTCCAGCATTTT
TRBJ2-4 TRBV6-6 TRBD1 once CASSGTGAVKDIQCF TGTGCCAGCAGTGGGACAGGGGCGGTCAAAGACATTCAGTGCTTC
TRBJ2-7 TRBV6-5 . . CASSLQARGSARSCEQYF TGTGCCAGCAGTCTCCAAGCGAGAGGGTCGGCTCGCTCCTGCGAGCAGTACTTC
TRBJ2-7 TRBV28 . . CASSPGQDYEEYF TGTGCCAGCAGTCCCGGACAGGACTACGAGGAGTACTTC
TRBJ2-2 TRBV6-2/TRBV6-3 . few CVSSYFLSGELFF TGTGTCAGTAGTTACTTTTTAAGCGGGGAGCTGTTTTTT
TRBJ2-2 TRBV5-5 . medium-sized CASSLGWTNTGELFF TGTGCCAGCAGCTTGGGTTGGACGAACACCGGGGAGCTGTTTTTT
TRBJ2-6 TRBV4-2 . . CASNQAATVGTGANVQTF .
TRBJ2-3 TRBV29-1 . . CSVEGWAGIADTLYF TGCAGCGTTGAGGGCTGGGCCGGCATCGCAGATACGCTGTATTTT
TRBJ1-1 TRBV29-1 . few CSVSVGWGMNIEAFF TGCAGCGTTTCCGTAGGGTGGGGCATGAACATTGAAGCTTTCTTT
TRBJ2-1 TRBV5-1 . few CASSLGLQPNEHFF TGCGCCAGCAGCTTGGGACTCCAACCCAATGAGCATTTCTTC
TRBJ1-4 TRBV30 . . CAWCGSNGEKLFF TGTGCCTGGTGTGGTTCGAACGGTGAAAAACTGTTTTTT
TRBJ2-7 TRBV28 TRBD2 many CASSSTTSGSPPGRPYEQYF TGTGCCAGCAGTTCGACGACTAGCGGGAGTCCCCCAGGCCGCCCCTACGAGCAGTACTTC
TRBJ2-5 TRBV9 . few CASSVGVLNGETQYF TGTGCCAGCAGCGTAGGGGTCCTAAATGGGGAGACCCAGTACTTC
TRBJ2-5 TRBV5-4 . once CASSLIGVETQHF TGTGCCAGCAGCTTGATAGGGGTGGAGACCCAGCACTTC
TRBJ2-1 TRBV5-5 . . CASSLDFPPHNEQFF TGCGCCAGCAGTCTTGACTTTCCCCCGCACAATGAGCAGTTCTTC
TRBJ2-1 TRBV12-3/TRBV12-4 TRBD2 . CASSLGLEGPPYNEQFF TGTGCCAGCAGTCTGGGACTAGAGGGACCTCCCTACAATGAGCAGTTCTTC
TRBJ2-7 TRBV6-5 TRBD1 . CNSPSGTGYNEQYF TGTAACAGCCCCTCCGGGACAGGGTATAACGAGCAGTATTTC
TRBJ2-1 TRBV20-1 . . CIAKHYNDQFF TGCATTGCTAAGCACTACAATGATCAGTTCTTC